Listed here are 22 T cell receptor beta chains from one sample, sequenced in a study of T-cell memory formation after mild COVID-19. Each CDR3 protein gets one entry after TCRdb re-called the 5' RACE reads with MiXCR. The sample contains about 430,000 distinct CDR3 sequences, 24% of which appear only once. Sample: PBMCs or a T cell subset sorted from them (not recorded which). These receptor sequences come from an adult woman who had mild COVID-19 (a few samples of this study predate the infection). Cell type and time point are not known.

This clonotype was seen at least ten times. The V call is TRBV20-1, the J call TRBJ2-5; 10 bases are shared with TRBD2. Germline CDR1 and CDR2: DFQATT and SNEGSKA (reference sequence). With V trimmed by 6 bases and J by 4 bases, 11 bases remained unmatched. This CDR3 contains 15 residues. The CDR3 region is CSAYEREGPLETQYF. As DNA, the CDR3 is TGCAGTGCGTACGAGCGGGAGGGCCCGTTAGAGACCCAGTACTTC.

The V call is TRBV18, the J call TRBJ2-5, with a weak D call TRBD1 (5 bases). CDR3 length: 16 amino acids. CDR1 and CDR2 from the germline V gene are KGHSH and LQKENI. The ends were cut back, 2 bases at V and 1 base at J, with 14 bases in the middle. This CDR3 is CASSPSPDSLQETQYF. Written as DNA, the CDR3 is TGTGCCAGCTCACCAAGCCCTGACAGTCTCCAAGAGACCCAGTACTTC.

The genes are TRBV4-1 and TRBJ2-3; D gene uncertain. The CDR3 spans 15 residues. Germline assignment: CDR1 MGHRA and CDR2 YSYEKL. V shed 4 bases and J shed 1 base, with 12 bases lying between them. CDR3 DNA: TGCGCCAGCAGCCGCGAGACCTACCGCACAGATACGCAGTATTTT. Its translation: CASSRETYRTDTQYF.

The V gene is TRBV7-9, the J gene TRBJ2-7; D is perhaps TRBD2 (5 bases). Germline loops: CDR1 SEHNR, CDR2 FQNEAQ (reference sequence). V shed 1 base and J shed 9 bases, with 13 bases lying between them. The CDR3 is 13 amino acids. Here the CDR3 reads CASSLVDSPGQYF. The CDR3 DNA reads as TGTGCCAGCAGCTTAGTGGACTCCCCAGGGCAGTACTTC.

At least ten counts were recorded for this clonotype. The chain combines TRBV12-3 or TRBV12-4 with TRBJ2-6, with D tentatively TRBD2 (5 bases). This CDR3 contains 14 residues. The V end was cut by 7 bases, the J end by 2 bases, with 9 bases between. CDR3 sequence (DNA): TGTGCCAGCAAAGCGGTCCCTGGGGCCAACGTCCTGACTTTC. Translation gives CASKAVPGANVLTF.

Regarding this clonotype: A much larger clone sits a single nucleotide away, making a read error possible. The chain carries TRBV20-1 and TRBJ2-2; 8 nucleotides match TRBD2. Germline V gene data show CDR1 as DFQATT and CDR2 as SNEGSKA (reference sequence). V lost 4 bases to trimming and J lost 7 bases; unmatched junction nucleotides: 11. The CDR3 runs 15 residues. This chain's CDR3 is CSAMDGAGVGGELFF. The CDR3 nucleotides read TGCAGTGCTATGGACGGAGCGGGAGTAGGCGGGGAGCTGTTTTTT.

Only a few counts were recorded for this clonotype. The rearrangement joins TRBV12-3 or TRBV12-4 to TRBJ2-1; 12 bases are shared with TRBD2. The V segment lost 4 bases and the J segment 0 bases; nucleotides outside the gene matches: 4. The CDR3 loop spans 17 amino acids. CDR3 DNA sequence: TGTGCCAGCAGTTCTAGCGGGAGGGCAGGCTCCTACAATGAGCAGTTCTTC. This translates into CASSSSGRAGSYNEQFF.

The CDR3 bases are TGTGCCAGCAGTACTTGGTCCGAAGCTTTCTTT. Translation: CASSTWSEAFF. This chain joins TRBV25-1 and TRBJ1-1; D is ambiguous. The CDR3 has 11 amino acids. V was cut by 5 bases and J by 8 bases, with 9 bases left in between. Per the germline V gene, CDR1 is MGHDK and CDR2 is SYGVNS.

The rearrangement links TRBV20-1 to TRBJ2-1; perhaps TRBD2 as D (6 bases). The CDR3 extends over 14 amino acids. Germline V CDR1 and CDR2: DFQATT, SNEGSKA (reference sequence). V was shortened by 0 bases and J by 7 bases, with 13 bases between the two germline ends. The CDR3 is CSARDPLASNEQFF. The CDR3 DNA follows: TGCAGTGCTAGAGATCCCCTAGCGAGTAATGAGCAGTTCTTC.

A few counts support this clonotype. This chain connects TRBV5-1 to TRBJ1-3, with a possible D match to TRBD1 (5 bases). Germline V gene data show CDR1 as SGHRS and CDR2 as YFSETQ. The CDR3 totals 14 residues. The V end was cut by 2 bases, the J end by 1 base, with 7 bases between. The CDR3 reads CASSLWGSGNTIYF. DNA of the CDR3: TGCGCCAGCAGCTTATGGGGGTCTGGAAACACCATATATTTT.

A few counts support this clonotype. The chain recombines TRBV3-1 with TRBJ2-5; D could derive from TRBD1 or TRBD2 (5 bases each). Germline V CDR1 and CDR2: LGHDT, YNNKEL (reference sequence). Trimming stripped 2 bases from V and 5 bases from J, with 12 bases between. The CDR3 runs to 14 residues. CDR3 amino acids: CASSQQGGWETQYF. The CDR3 nucleotides are TGTGCCAGCAGCCAACAGGGCGGGTGGGAGACCCAGTACTTC.

This clonotype was found a few times. This sequence joins TRBV4-1 and TRBJ1-5; D remains ambiguous. Germline CDR1 reads MGHRA; CDR2 reads YSYEKL. Trimming removed 0 bases at V and 5 bases at J, with 8 bases between. This CDR3 contains 14 residues. The CDR3 coding sequence is TGCGCCAGCAGCCAAGATCAAGGAGATCAGCCCCAGCATTTT. As protein: CASSQDQGDQPQHF.

This clonotype was observed a few times. The chain uses TRBV5-1 and TRBJ2-5, with TRBD2 matching 10 bases. There are 19 residues in the CDR3. V shed 4 bases and J 2 bases; nucleotides not matched to a gene: 17. The germline gives CDR1 SGHRS, CDR2 YFSETQ. Written as DNA, the CDR3 is TGCGCCAGCAGCCCGCTAGCGGGAGTTCTAGCTACCCTTCAAGAGACCCAGTACTTC. Translating it yields CASSPLAGVLATLQETQYF.

This chain uses TRBV20-1 with TRBJ2-1; D unresolved. CDR1 and CDR2 from the germline V gene are DFQATT and SNEGSKA (reference sequence). The CDR3 sequence is 13 residues long. V lost 1 base, J lost 0 bases, and 4 bases lay in between. The CDR3 protein is CSARGGSYNEQFF. The CDR3 DNA reads TGCAGTGCTAGAGGAGGCTCCTACAATGAGCAGTTCTTC.

V gene TRBV2 combines with J gene TRBJ2-1; TRBD2 matches 7 bases. The CDR3 has 17 residues. The germline V gene encodes CDR1 SNHLY and CDR2 FYNNEI. V dropped 1 base and J dropped 0; count of bases not matched to a gene: 6. DNA for the CDR3: TGTGCCAGCAGTGAAGGAGGGAGGGGATCCTCCTACAATGAGCAGTTCTTC. Protein: CASSEGGRGSSYNEQFF.

The chain recombines TRBV7-9 with TRBJ2-7; no clear D. Looked up from germline, CDR1 is SEHNR and CDR2 is FQNEAQ (reference sequence). The CDR3 is 12 residues long. V gave up 4 bases and J gave up 5 bases, with 9 bases separating them. The CDR3 DNA reads as TGTGCCAGCAGCTCCCTTGCCAACGAGCAGTACTTC. Protein: CASSSLANEQYF.

This chain connects TRBV24-1 to TRBJ2-3; maybe TRBD2 (6 bases). Per germline, CDR1 KGHDR and CDR2 SFDVKD. Trimming took off 2 bases at V and 1 base at J, with 12 bases between the two ends. This CDR3 is 16 amino acids long. The CDR3 spells CATSDWEERGTDTQYF. CDR3 DNA sequence: TGTGCCACCAGTGATTGGGAGGAACGGGGCACAGATACGCAGTATTTT.

In this sample, this clonotype turned up a few times. The chain joins TRBV5-1 to TRBJ1-2, with D tentatively TRBD1 (5 bases). This CDR3 is 12 amino acids long. Deletions cut 7 bases from V and 6 bases from J, with 13 bases between. Germline-derived CDR1 and CDR2 are SGHRS and YFSETQ. The CDR3 is CASGPLGDGYTF. The CDR3 DNA sequence: TGCGCCAGCGGCCCCCTAGGGGATGGCTACACCTTC.

This clonotype was recorded a few times. The rearrangement uses TRBV7-9 and TRBJ2-1; 8 bases are shared with TRBD1. CDR1 and CDR2 from the germline V gene are SEHNR and FQNEAQ (reference sequence). The CDR3 has 15 residues. Trimming at V came to 4 bases and at J to 8 bases, leaving 10 bases not matched to a gene. The CDR3: CASSSWDRNLYEQFF. In DNA, the CDR3 is TGTGCCAGCAGCTCATGGGACAGGAACCTATATGAGCAGTTCTTC.

The gene calls are TRBV21-1 and TRBJ2-3; TRBD1 is the table's D call and was not checked against the DNA. TRBV21-1 is shown as a pseudogene. This CDR3 contains 16 residues. The CDR3 reads CASSKVTGGETDTQYF. The CDR3, as DNA: TGTGCCAGCAGCAAAGTCACCGGGGGTGAGACAGATACGCAGTATTTT.

This clonotype was detected a few times. CDR3 sequence (DNA): TGTGCCAGCAGCGCGCGGGACAGGGCGCGCGAGCAGTACTTC. Protein product: CASSARDRAREQYF. This chain uses TRBV9 with TRBJ2-7, with 9 bases that match TRBD1. Per the germline V gene, CDR1 is SGDLS and CDR2 is YYNGEE. Trimming cost V 3 bases and J 6 bases; bases outside gene matches: 7. This CDR3 is 14 amino acids long.

J is TRBJ1-2 and V is TRBV29-1, with D perhaps matching TRBD1 (5 bases). This CDR3 is 13 amino acids long. In germline, CDR1 is SQVTM, CDR2 ANQGSEA. Trimming stripped 7 bases from V and 2 bases from J, with 14 bases between. As DNA, the CDR3 is TGCAGCGCGGGGGGTCCGGAAAACTATGGCTACACCTTC. It translates to CSAGGPENYGYTF.